These 6 T cell receptor beta chains came from one sample sequenced in a study of early stage breast cancer tumors. Sequencing was performed with immunoSEQ multiplex PCR; in TCRdb, only in-frame clones are kept and a portion is missing. The sample holds roughly 10,000 clones, 75% to 85% seen once. The source material was breast tumor tissue. The receptors stem from a person aged 65-85 years with breast cancer.

The rearrangement joins TRBV19 to TRBJ2-2; perhaps TRBD1 as D (5 bases). In germline, CDR1 is LNHDA, CDR2 SQIVND (reference sequence). This CDR3 region has 15 residues. Trimming removed 1 base from V and 4 bases from J, with 10 bases in between. The CDR3 loop is CASSIGQGLTGELFF. The CDR3 nucleotides read TGTGCCAGTAGTATAGGCCAGGGCCTCACCGGGGAGCTGTTTTTT. The whole variable domain, filled in from reference TRBV19 and TRBJ2-2, reads DGGITQSPKYLFRKEGQNVTLSCEQNLNHDAMYWYRQDPGQGLRLIYYSQIVNDFQKGDIAEGYSVSREKKESFPLTVTSAQKNPTAFYLCASSIGQGLTGELFFGEGSRLTVL.

This chain links TRBV10-1 with TRBJ2-1; 11 positions match TRBD1. Germline V gives CDR1 WNHNN, CDR2 SYGVQD (reference sequence). The CDR3 covers 15 residues. Losses at the gene ends were 6 bases for V and 16 bases for J; bases not matched to a gene: 17. The CDR3 region is CASSPGGTGGDEPFF. The CDR3 nucleotides are TGCGCCAGCAGCCCAGGCGGGACAGGGGGGGATGAGCCCTTCTTC.

The J gene is TRBJ2-3, the V gene TRBV4-1, with 9 bases aligning to TRBD1. V trimming: 1 base; J trimming: 2 bases; junction bases outside the gene matches: 7. CDR3 length: 17 amino acids. Germline lookup yields CDR1 MGHRA and CDR2 YSYEKL. For the CDR3, the DNA is TGCGCCAGCAGCCAAGTCAGCGGGACAGGGTTCACAGATACGCAGTATTTT. This encodes CASSQVSGTGFTDTQYF.

The V gene is TRBV18, the J gene TRBJ1-5, with TRBD1 matching over 11 bases. This CDR3 comprises 17 residues. Losses at the gene ends were 3 bases for V and 4 bases for J; bases not matched to a gene: 8. Germline assignment: CDR1 KGHSH and CDR2 LQKENI. Here the CDR3 DNA reads TGTGCCAGCTCACCGGACAGGGGGCAAGGAGGGAATCAGCCCCAGCATTTT. Translated, it gives CASSPDRGQGGNQPQHF.

This sequence joins TRBV4-2 and TRBJ2-7, with 8 bases lining up with TRBD1. The junction had 2 bases not matched to a gene; V was cut back by 1 base and J by 3 bases. Germline V gives CDR1 LGHNA, CDR2 YNFKEQ. The CDR3 spans 14 residues. CDR3: CASSQGGQGYEQYF. The CDR3 nucleotides read TGTGCCAGCAGCCAAGGCGGACAGGGCTACGAGCAGTACTTC.

This clone was seen a few times. The rearrangement uses TRBV5-5 and TRBJ2-5; the D gene is possibly TRBD1 (6 bases). Looked up from germline, CDR1 is SGHKS and CDR2 is YYEKEE (reference sequence). This CDR3 contains 16 residues. The V end lost 5 bases, the J end lost 0 bases, and 17 bases lay between the germline ends. CDR3 DNA sequence: TGTGCCAGCAGTTCCGCCGGGACATTGGACCAAGAGACCCAGTACTTC. Its translation is CASSSAGTLDQETQYF.